The rows below give T cell receptor beta chains drawn from one sample of a study of cytomegalovirus exposure and HLA in healthy donors. Sequencing used immunoSEQ multiplex PCR; TCRdb keeps in-frame clones, though not all of them. The table has roughly 160,000 clones, roughly 88% seen once. Source material: PBMCs. Source of these receptors: a man younger than 35 in good health and CMV-seropositive. Each CDR3 is given with its conserved first and last residue. A D gene is named only where the DNA matches it firmly. The size field is filled for only some rows; it gives once, few, many or a size class.

j_call: TRBJ2-5
clone_size: .
d_call: .
v_call: TRBV29-1
cdr3_aa: CSVEDQSRGGETQYF
cdr3_nt: TGCAGCGTTGAAGATCAATCGCGTGGCGGGGAGACCCAGTACTTC

j_call: TRBJ2-1
clone_size: once
d_call: .
v_call: TRBV7-9
cdr3_aa: CASSLVPNEQFF
cdr3_nt: TGTGCCAGCAGCTTAGTCCCGAATGAGCAGTTCTTC

j_call: TRBJ1-2
clone_size: .
d_call: .
v_call: TRBV6-5
cdr3_aa: CASSFGQSRGYTF
cdr3_nt: TGTGCCAGCAGCTTCGGACAGAGTCGCGGCTACACCTTC

j_call: TRBJ1-4
clone_size: .
d_call: .
v_call: TRBV19
cdr3_aa: CASSPGSSHRKVNEKLFF
cdr3_nt: TGTGCCAGTAGTCCAGGGTCGTCCCACAGGAAAGTTAATGAAAAACTGTTTTTT

j_call: TRBJ1-2
clone_size: .
d_call: .
v_call: TRBV14
cdr3_aa: CASSRAAGYGYTF
cdr3_nt: TGTGCCAGCAGCCGGGCAGCAGGCTATGGCTACACCTTC

j_call: TRBJ2-3
clone_size: .
d_call: .
v_call: TRBV5-1
cdr3_aa: CASRERVLLTDTQYF
cdr3_nt: TGCGCCAGCAGGGAGCGGGTCCTTCTCACAGATACGCAGTATTTT

j_call: TRBJ2-7
clone_size: .
d_call: .
v_call: TRBV7-2
cdr3_aa: CASSLEFADYEQYF
cdr3_nt: TGTGCCAGCAGCTTAGAATTTGCAGACTACGAGCAGTACTTC

j_call: TRBJ2-3
clone_size: few
d_call: TRBD2
v_call: TRBV2
cdr3_aa: CASSAGTSPTDTQYF
cdr3_nt: TGTGCCAGCAGTGCCGGGACTAGCCCTACAGATACGCAGTATTTT

j_call: TRBJ1-5
clone_size: .
d_call: .
v_call: TRBV7-2
cdr3_aa: CASSFPVGNQPQHF
cdr3_nt: TGTGCCAGCAGCTTCCCAGTGGGCAATCAGCCCCAGCATTTT

j_call: TRBJ2-1
clone_size: .
d_call: TRBD2
v_call: TRBV5-1
cdr3_aa: CASSFIGGAGNEQFF
cdr3_nt: TGCGCCAGCAGCTTTATCGGGGGGGCCGGGAATGAGCAGTTCTTC

j_call: TRBJ2-5
clone_size: .
d_call: .
v_call: TRBV6-1
cdr3_aa: CASSFREETQYF
cdr3_nt: TGTGCCAGCAGTTTCAGGGAAGAGACCCAGTACTTC

j_call: TRBJ2-7
clone_size: .
d_call: TRBD2
v_call: TRBV6-5
cdr3_aa: CAVGLAGYSYEQYF
cdr3_nt: TGTGCCGTCGGACTAGCGGGGTATTCCTACGAGCAGTACTTC

j_call: TRBJ1-1
clone_size: .
d_call: .
v_call: TRBV5-4
cdr3_aa: CASSIPGANTEAFF
cdr3_nt: TGTGCCAGCAGCATTCCGGGAGCGAACACTGAAGCTTTCTTT

j_call: TRBJ1-2
clone_size: .
d_call: TRBD1
v_call: TRBV9
cdr3_aa: CASSVGQGNYGYTF
cdr3_nt: TGTGCCAGCAGCGTAGGACAGGGGAACTATGGCTACACCTTC

j_call: TRBJ2-2
clone_size: once
d_call: TRBD1
v_call: TRBV7-6
cdr3_aa: CASSGQGAPGELFF
cdr3_nt: TGTGCCAGCAGCGGACAGGGGGCGCCCGGGGAGCTGTTTTTT

j_call: TRBJ2-3
clone_size: .
d_call: TRBD2
v_call: TRBV7-2
cdr3_aa: CASRGAGRGDTQYF
cdr3_nt: TGTGCCAGCAGGGGAGCGGGGAGGGGAGATACGCAGTATTTT

j_call: TRBJ1-2
clone_size: .
d_call: .
v_call: TRBV7-9
cdr3_aa: CASSLEWDRGGYTF
cdr3_nt: TGTGCCAGCAGCTTAGAGTGGGATCGGGGTGGCTACACCTTC

j_call: TRBJ2-7
clone_size: once
d_call: .
v_call: TRBV10-2
cdr3_aa: CASSESGQGGEQYF
cdr3_nt: TGCGCCAGCAGTGAGTCAGGTCAGGGGGGCGAGCAGTACTTC

j_call: TRBJ2-5
clone_size: few
d_call: TRBD2
v_call: TRBV4-3
cdr3_aa: CASSQVAGGPVEQYF
cdr3_nt: TGCGCCAGCAGCCAAGTGGCGGGGGGCCCGGTTGAGCAGTACTTC

j_call: TRBJ2-3
clone_size: .
d_call: TRBD2
v_call: TRBV12-5
cdr3_aa: CASGQRLAGSDTQYF
cdr3_nt: TGTGCTAGTGGTCAGAGGCTAGCGGGGTCAGATACGCAGTATTTT

j_call: TRBJ2-6
clone_size: .
d_call: .
v_call: TRBV11-2
cdr3_aa: CASTRAGANVLTF
cdr3_nt: TGTGCCAGCACCAGGGCTGGGGCCAACGTCCTGACTTTC

j_call: TRBJ2-2
clone_size: .
d_call: .
v_call: TRBV5-6
cdr3_aa: CASSSPGEYTGELFF
cdr3_nt: TGTGCCAGCAGCTCGCCGGGGGAATACACCGGGGAGCTGTTTTTT

j_call: TRBJ1-1
clone_size: .
d_call: .
v_call: TRBV7-2
cdr3_aa: CASSLGAGINTEAFF
cdr3_nt: TGTGCCAGCAGCTTAGGAGCAGGAATTAACACTGAAGCTTTCTTT

j_call: TRBJ2-7
clone_size: .
d_call: .
v_call: TRBV2
cdr3_aa: CASSSQYEQYF
cdr3_nt: TGTGCCAGCAGTTCCCAGTACGAGCAGTACTTC

j_call: TRBJ1-1
clone_size: .
d_call: .
v_call: TRBV7-2
cdr3_aa: CASSARVQPRVDTEAFF
cdr3_nt: TGTGCCAGCAGCGCCAGGGTGCAGCCCCGAGTGGACACTGAAGCTTTCTTT

j_call: TRBJ1-5
clone_size: .
d_call: .
v_call: TRBV2
cdr3_aa: CASSDPQREANQPQHF
cdr3_nt: TGTGCCAGCAGTGACCCCCAGCGGGAGGCCAATCAGCCCCAGCATTTT

j_call: TRBJ2-5
clone_size: .
d_call: TRBD1
v_call: TRBV12-5
cdr3_aa: CASGEPDRGGETQYF
cdr3_nt: TGTGCTAGTGGTGAGCCAGACAGGGGCGGGGAGACCCAGTACTTC

j_call: TRBJ1-3
clone_size: .
d_call: .
v_call: TRBV25-1
cdr3_aa: CASSERASGQISGNTIYF
cdr3_nt: TGTGCCAGCAGTGAAAGGGCCTCGGGACAAATTTCGGGAAACACCATATATTTT

j_call: TRBJ2-7
clone_size: .
d_call: TRBD1
v_call: TRBV27
cdr3_aa: CASGQGGDSYEQYF
cdr3_nt: TGTGCCAGCGGACAGGGGGGTGACTCCTACGAGCAGTACTTC

j_call: TRBJ2-7
clone_size: .
d_call: .
v_call: TRBV5-6
cdr3_aa: CASSFLQGSYEQYF
cdr3_nt: TGTGCCAGCAGCTTTTTACAGGGCTCCTACGAGCAGTACTTC

j_call: TRBJ2-5
clone_size: .
d_call: .
v_call: TRBV7-9
cdr3_aa: CASSSRVVGFLNPGETQYF
cdr3_nt: TGTGCCAGCAGCTCGAGGGTAGTGGGATTCCTGAACCCTGGGGAGACCCAGTACTTC

j_call: TRBJ1-2
clone_size: once
d_call: .
v_call: TRBV25-1
cdr3_aa: CASSEYKGAGYGYTF
cdr3_nt: TGTGCCAGCAGTGAATACAAAGGGGCTGGCTATGGCTACACCTTC

j_call: TRBJ2-3
clone_size: once
d_call: TRBD2
v_call: TRBV9
cdr3_aa: CASSPGTSGADTQYF
cdr3_nt: TGTGCCAGCAGCCCCGGGACTAGCGGGGCAGATACGCAGTATTTT

j_call: TRBJ2-7
clone_size: .
d_call: .
v_call: TRBV18
cdr3_aa: CASSPPVRYEQYF
cdr3_nt: TGTGCCAGCTCACCACCGGTCCGGTACGAGCAGTACTTC

j_call: TRBJ2-3
clone_size: .
d_call: .
v_call: TRBV7-6
cdr3_aa: CASSPRALRTLKTDTQYF
cdr3_nt: TGTGCCAGCAGTCCTAGGGCCCTAAGGACACTTAAAACAGATACGCAGTATTTT

j_call: TRBJ1-6
clone_size: once
d_call: TRBD1
v_call: TRBV5-1
cdr3_aa: CASGQGDRASPLHF
cdr3_nt: TGCGCCAGCGGTCAGGGGGACAGGGCTTCACCCCTCCACTTT

j_call: TRBJ2-2
clone_size: .
d_call: .
v_call: TRBV5-1
cdr3_aa: CASGGTASNTGELFF
cdr3_nt: TGCGCCAGCGGCGGGACGGCGTCGAACACCGGGGAGCTGTTTTTT

j_call: TRBJ1-1
clone_size: .
d_call: .
v_call: TRBV4-3
cdr3_aa: CASSQDRGSRAFF
cdr3_nt: TGCGCCAGCAGCCAAGATCGCGGCTCGAGGGCTTTCTTT

j_call: TRBJ2-3
clone_size: .
d_call: TRBD2
v_call: TRBV4-2
cdr3_aa: CASSQLVEAGGSDTQYF
cdr3_nt: TGTGCCAGCAGCCAACTCGTCGAAGCGGGGGGGTCAGATACGCAGTATTTT

j_call: TRBJ2-7
clone_size: .
d_call: TRBD1
v_call: TRBV30
cdr3_aa: CAWGRSRGPNFSYEQYF
cdr3_nt: TGTGCCTGGGGCCGAAGCAGGGGGCCCAATTTCTCCTACGAGCAGTACTTC

j_call: TRBJ1-2
clone_size: .
d_call: .
v_call: TRBV7-9
cdr3_aa: CASSPGGQLLRAYGYTF
cdr3_nt: TGTGCCAGCAGCCCCGGGGGGCAGCTCTTAAGGGCCTATGGCTACACCTTC

j_call: TRBJ1-1
clone_size: once
d_call: .
v_call: TRBV7-2
cdr3_aa: CASSSRFSGTEAFF
cdr3_nt: TGTGCCAGCTCCTCCCGGTTTTCAGGCACTGAAGCTTTCTTT

j_call: TRBJ1-1
clone_size: .
d_call: .
v_call: TRBV11-2
cdr3_aa: CASSFGFLEAFF
cdr3_nt: TGTGCCAGCAGCTTTGGCTTCCTTGAAGCTTTCTTT

j_call: TRBJ1-6
clone_size: once
d_call: TRBD1
v_call: TRBV19
cdr3_aa: CASSPDRGSSPLHF
cdr3_nt: TGTGCCAGTAGTCCTGACAGGGGATCTTCACCCCTCCACTTT

j_call: TRBJ2-7
clone_size: .
d_call: TRBD1
v_call: TRBV11-2
cdr3_aa: CASSPGTGAGEQYF
cdr3_nt: TGTGCCAGCAGCCCCGGGACAGGGGCTGGCGAGCAGTACTTC

j_call: TRBJ1-3
clone_size: .
d_call: .
v_call: TRBV4-3
cdr3_aa: CASSQTGTKSGNTIYF
cdr3_nt: TGCGCCAGCAGCCAAACCGGGACAAAGTCTGGAAACACCATATATTTT